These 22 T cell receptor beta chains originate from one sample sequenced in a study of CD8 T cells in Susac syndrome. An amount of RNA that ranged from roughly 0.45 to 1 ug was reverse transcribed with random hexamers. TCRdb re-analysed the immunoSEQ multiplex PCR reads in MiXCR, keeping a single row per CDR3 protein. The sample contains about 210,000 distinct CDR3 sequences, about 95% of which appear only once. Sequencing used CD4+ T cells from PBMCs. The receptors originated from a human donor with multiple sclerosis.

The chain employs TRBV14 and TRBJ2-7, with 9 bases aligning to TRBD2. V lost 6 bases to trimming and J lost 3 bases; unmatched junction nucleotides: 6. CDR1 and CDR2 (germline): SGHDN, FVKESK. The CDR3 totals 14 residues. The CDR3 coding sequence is TGTGCCAGCAGGGCTAGCGGGAACTTCTACGAGCAGTACTTC. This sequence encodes CASRASGNFYEQYF.

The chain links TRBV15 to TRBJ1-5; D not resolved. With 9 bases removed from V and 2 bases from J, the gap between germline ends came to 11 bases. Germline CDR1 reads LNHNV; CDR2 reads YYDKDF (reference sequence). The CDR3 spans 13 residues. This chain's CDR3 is CATRAWGNQPQHF. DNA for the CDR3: TGTGCCACAAGGGCCTGGGGCAATCAGCCCCAGCATTTT.

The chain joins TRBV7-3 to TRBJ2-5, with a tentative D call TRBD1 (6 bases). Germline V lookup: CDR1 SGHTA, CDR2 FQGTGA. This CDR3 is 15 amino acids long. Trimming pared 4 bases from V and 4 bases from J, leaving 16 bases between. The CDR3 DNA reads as TGTGCCAGCAGCTCAACAGGGTCGGCAGCAGAGACCCAGTACTTC. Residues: CASSSTGSAAETQYF.

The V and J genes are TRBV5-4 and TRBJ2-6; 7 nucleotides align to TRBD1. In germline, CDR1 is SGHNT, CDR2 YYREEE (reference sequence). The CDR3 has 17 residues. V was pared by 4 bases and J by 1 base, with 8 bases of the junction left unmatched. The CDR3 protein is CASSLRDSASGANVLTF. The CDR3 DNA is TGTGCCAGCAGCCTCAGGGACAGTGCATCTGGGGCCAACGTCCTGACTTTC.

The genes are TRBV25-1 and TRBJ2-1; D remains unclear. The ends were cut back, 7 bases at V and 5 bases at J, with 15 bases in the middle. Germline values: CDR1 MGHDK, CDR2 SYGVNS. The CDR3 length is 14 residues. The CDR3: CASTRMGTHNEQFF. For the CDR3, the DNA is TGTGCCAGCACCCGAATGGGCACCCACAATGAGCAGTTCTTC.

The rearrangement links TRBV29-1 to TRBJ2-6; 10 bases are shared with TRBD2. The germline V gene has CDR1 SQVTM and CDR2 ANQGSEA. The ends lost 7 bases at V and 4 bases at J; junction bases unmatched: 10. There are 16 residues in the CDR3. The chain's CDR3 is CSARAGGLSGANVLTF. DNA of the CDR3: TGCAGCGCCCGAGCGGGAGGGCTGTCCGGGGCCAACGTCCTGACTTTC.

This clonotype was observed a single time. DNA for the CDR3: TGCAGTGCTAGGCGTGACTACTCTTGGGCAGATACGCAGTATTTT. It translates to CSARRDYSWADTQYF. The chain recombines TRBV20-1 with TRBJ2-3; tentative D call: TRBD2 (5 bases). The CDR3 length is 15 residues. Trimming took off 3 bases at V and 4 bases at J, with 17 bases between the two ends. Germline CDR1 DFQATT, CDR2 SNEGSKA (reference sequence).

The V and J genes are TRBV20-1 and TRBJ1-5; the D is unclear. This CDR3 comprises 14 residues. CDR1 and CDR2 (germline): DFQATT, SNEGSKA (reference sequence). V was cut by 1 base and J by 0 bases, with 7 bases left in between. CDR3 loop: CSARAEASNQPQHF. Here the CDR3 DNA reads TGCAGTGCTAGAGCGGAGGCTAGCAATCAGCCCCAGCATTTT.

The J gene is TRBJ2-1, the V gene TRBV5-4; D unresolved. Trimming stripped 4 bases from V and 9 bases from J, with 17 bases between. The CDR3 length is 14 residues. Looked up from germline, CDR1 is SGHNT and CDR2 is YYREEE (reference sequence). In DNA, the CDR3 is TGTGCCAGCAGCACCGTAGGACGTATAGGTGAGCAGTTCTTC. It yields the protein CASSTVGRIGEQFF.

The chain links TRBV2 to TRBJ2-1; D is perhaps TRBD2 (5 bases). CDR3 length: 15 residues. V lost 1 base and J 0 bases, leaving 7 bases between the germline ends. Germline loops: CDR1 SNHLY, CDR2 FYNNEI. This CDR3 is CASSEVRASYNEQFF. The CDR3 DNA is TGTGCCAGCAGTGAAGTGCGGGCCTCCTACAATGAGCAGTTCTTC.

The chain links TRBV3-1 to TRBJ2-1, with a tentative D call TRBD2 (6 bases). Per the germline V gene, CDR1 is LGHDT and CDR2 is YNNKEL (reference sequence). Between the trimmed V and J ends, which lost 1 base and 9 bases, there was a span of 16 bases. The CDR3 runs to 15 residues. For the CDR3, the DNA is TGTGCCAGCAGCCAAGTTTCCCCTAGGAGGGCTGAGCAGTTCTTC. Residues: CASSQVSPRRAEQFF.

In DNA form, the CDR3 reads TGTGCCACCAGTGAGGTGAAGGTCTCACTTACCCGTCAGGAGACCCAGTACTTC. Its translation is CATSEVKVSLTRQETQYF. The chain is built from TRBV24-1 and TRBJ2-5; D uncertain. CDR3 length: 18 residues. Germline-derived CDR1 and CDR2 are KGHDR and SFDVKD. Trimming took 4 bases from V and 5 from J, leaving 25 bases between them.

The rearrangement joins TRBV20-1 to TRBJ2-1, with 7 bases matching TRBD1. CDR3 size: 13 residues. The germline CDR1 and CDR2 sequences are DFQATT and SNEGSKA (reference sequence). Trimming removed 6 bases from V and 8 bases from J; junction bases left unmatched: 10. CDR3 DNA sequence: TGCAGTGCCTCGGGACAGCTAGGGGATGAGCAGTTCTTC. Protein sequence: CSASGQLGDEQFF.

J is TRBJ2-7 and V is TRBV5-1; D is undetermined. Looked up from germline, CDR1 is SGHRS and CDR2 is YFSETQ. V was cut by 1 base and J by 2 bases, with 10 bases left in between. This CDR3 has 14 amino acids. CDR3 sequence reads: CASSLTLGPYEQYF. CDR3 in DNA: TGCGCCAGCAGCTTGACTCTAGGGCCCTACGAGCAGTACTTC.

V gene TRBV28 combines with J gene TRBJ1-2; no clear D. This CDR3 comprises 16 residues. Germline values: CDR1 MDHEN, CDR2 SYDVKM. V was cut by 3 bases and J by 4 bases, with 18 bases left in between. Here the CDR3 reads CASSFYTTLGSYGYTF. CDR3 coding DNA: TGTGCCAGCAGTTTCTATACCACCCTAGGATCCTATGGCTACACCTTC.

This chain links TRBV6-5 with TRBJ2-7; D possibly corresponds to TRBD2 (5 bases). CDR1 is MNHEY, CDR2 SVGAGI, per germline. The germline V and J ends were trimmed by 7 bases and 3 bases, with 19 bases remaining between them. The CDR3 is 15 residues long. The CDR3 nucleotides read TGTGCCAGCATCTCAAGGTGGGAGTCGGACTACGAGCAGTACTTC. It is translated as CASISRWESDYEQYF.

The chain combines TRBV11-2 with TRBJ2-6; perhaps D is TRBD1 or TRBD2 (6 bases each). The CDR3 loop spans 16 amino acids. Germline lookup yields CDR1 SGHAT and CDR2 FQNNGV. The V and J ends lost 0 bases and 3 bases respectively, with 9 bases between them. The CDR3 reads CASSLEGGRGANVLTF. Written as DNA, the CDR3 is TGTGCCAGCAGCTTAGAGGGGGGCCGTGGGGCCAACGTCCTGACTTTC.

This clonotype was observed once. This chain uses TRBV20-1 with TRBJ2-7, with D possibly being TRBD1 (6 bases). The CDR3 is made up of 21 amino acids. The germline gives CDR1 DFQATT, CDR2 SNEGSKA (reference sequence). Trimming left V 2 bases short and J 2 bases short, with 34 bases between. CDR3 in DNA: TGCAGTGCTAGATGCAACAACGTGGTAGGGGGACCGACCTGTCTAGCCTACGAGCAGTACTTC. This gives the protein CSARCNNVVGGPTCLAYEQYF.

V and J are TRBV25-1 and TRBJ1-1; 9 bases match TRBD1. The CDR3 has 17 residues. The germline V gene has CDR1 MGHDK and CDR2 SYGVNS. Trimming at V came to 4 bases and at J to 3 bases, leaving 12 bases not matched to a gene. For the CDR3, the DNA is TGTGCCAGCAGTGCACCGCCGGGGACAGGGAAGGACACTGAAGCTTTCTTT. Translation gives CASSAPPGTGKDTEAFF. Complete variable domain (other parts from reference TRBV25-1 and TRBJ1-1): EADIYQTPRYLVIGTGKKITLECSQTMGHDKMYWYQQDPGMELHLIHYSYGVNSTEKGDLSSESTVSRIRTEHFPLTLESARPSHTSQYLCASSAPPGTGKDTEAFFGQGTRLTVV.

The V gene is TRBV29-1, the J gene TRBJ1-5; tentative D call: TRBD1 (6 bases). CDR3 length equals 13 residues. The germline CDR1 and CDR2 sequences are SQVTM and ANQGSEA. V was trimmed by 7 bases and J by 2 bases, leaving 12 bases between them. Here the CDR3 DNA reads TGCAGCGCACAGGGTGTCGGCAATCAGCCCCAGCATTTT. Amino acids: CSAQGVGNQPQHF.

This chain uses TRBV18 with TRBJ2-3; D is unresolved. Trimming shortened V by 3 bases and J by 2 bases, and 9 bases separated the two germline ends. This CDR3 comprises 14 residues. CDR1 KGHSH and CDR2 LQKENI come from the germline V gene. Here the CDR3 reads CASSPRSHTDTQYF. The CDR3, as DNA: TGTGCCAGCTCACCCAGATCGCACACAGATACGCAGTATTTT.

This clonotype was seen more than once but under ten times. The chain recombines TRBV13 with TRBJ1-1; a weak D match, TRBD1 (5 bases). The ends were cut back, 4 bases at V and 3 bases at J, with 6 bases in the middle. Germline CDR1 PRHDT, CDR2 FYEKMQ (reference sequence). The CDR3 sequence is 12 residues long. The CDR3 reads CASSSRDTEAFF. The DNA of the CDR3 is TGTGCCAGCAGCTCCAGGGACACTGAAGCTTTCTTT.